The 27 T cell receptor beta chains below all came from one sample that was sequenced in a study of blood T cell repertoires in COVID-19. Only in-frame clones appear in the TCRdb table, and some are missing; sequencing was by immunoSEQ multiplex PCR. The table includes fewer than 100,000 clones, 86% detected once. Source material: peripheral blood. The receptors were sampled from a man between 45 and 60 years old with acute or convalescent COVID-19.

The rearrangement uses TRBV20-1 and TRBJ2-3; D gene uncertain. Trimming removed 6 bases from V and 7 bases from J, with 11 bases in between. The CDR3 covers 11 residues. Germline CDR1 reads DFQATT; CDR2 reads SNEGSKA (reference sequence). The DNA of the CDR3 is TGCAGTGCAGCACTACTATATACGCAGTATTTT. Amino acids: CSAALLYTQYF.

The chain carries TRBV14 and TRBJ2-2; the D gene is possibly TRBD2 (6 bases). The CDR3 length is 15 residues. Trimming removed 9 bases from V and 2 bases from J, with 16 bases in between. Per germline, CDR1 SGHDN and CDR2 FVKESK. CDR3 sequence: CASPLGGGNTGELFF. The CDR3, as DNA: TGTGCCAGTCCTCTCGGGGGAGGTAACACCGGGGAGCTGTTTTTT. Complete variable domain (other parts from reference TRBV14 and TRBJ2-2): EAGVTQFPSHSVIEKGQTVTLRCDPISGHDNLYWYRRVMGKEIKFLLHFVKESKQDESGMPNNRFLAERTGGTYSTLKVQPAELEDSGVYFCASPLGGGNTGELFFGEGSRLTVL.

This chain uses TRBV14 with TRBJ2-5; a possible D gene is TRBD1 (6 bases). Trimming removed 1 base from V and 0 bases from J, with 15 bases in between. Germline CDR1 is SGHDN and CDR2 is FVKESK. There are 17 residues in the CDR3. CDR3: CASSQVLGQLDQETQYF. DNA for the CDR3: TGTGCCAGCAGCCAAGTTCTAGGACAGCTGGACCAAGAGACCCAGTACTTC.

The chain combines TRBV6-1 with TRBJ2-1; TRBD2 aligns across 8 bases. The germline gives CDR1 MNHNS, CDR2 SASEGT. This CDR3 has 18 residues. The junction had 11 bases not matched to a gene; V was cut back by 0 bases and J by 4 bases. The CDR3 DNA follows: TGTGCCAGCAGTGAAGCCACTTTTACTAGCGGACTTTACAATGAGCAGTTCTTC. This encodes CASSEATFTSGLYNEQFF.

The chain joins TRBV6-5 to TRBJ1-2; no clear D. The CDR3 has 13 amino acids. The germline V gene encodes CDR1 MNHEY and CDR2 SVGAGI. V dropped 2 bases and J dropped 4 bases, with 8 bases sitting between them. CDR3 coding DNA: TGTGCCAGCAGTTACGACCCAGGCTATGGCTACACCTTC. Translating gives CASSYDPGYGYTF.

The chain is built from TRBV27 and TRBJ2-1; a weak D match, TRBD2 (6 bases). Germline V gene sequence: CDR1 MNHEY, CDR2 SMNVEV (reference sequence). V was shortened by 6 bases and J by 9 bases, with 21 bases between the two germline ends. This CDR3 spans 15 amino acids. The CDR3: CASSREGDAGREQFF. DNA of the CDR3: TGTGCCAGCAGCAGGGAAGGCGATGCGGGGCGTGAGCAGTTCTTC.

This clone was seen a single time. V is TRBV25-1 and J is TRBJ1-3; weak D call: TRBD1 (5 bases). CDR1 and CDR2 (germline): MGHDK, SYGVNS. The V end lost 1 base, the J end lost 2 bases, and 15 bases lay between the germline ends. This CDR3 has 17 residues. The CDR3 region is CASSESIGGKAGNTIYF. Here the CDR3 DNA reads TGTGCCAGCAGTGAATCCATCGGGGGAAAGGCTGGAAACACCATATATTTT.

This chain links TRBV30 with TRBJ1-6, with 8 bases identical to TRBD1. The CDR3 totals 15 residues. Germline CDR1 and CDR2: GTSNPN and SVGIG (reference sequence). The J segment lost 6 bases and the V segment lost 4 bases, leaving 8 bases of the junction unmatched. The CDR3, as DNA: TGTGCCTGGAAAAAGACAGGGGTCCTTAATTCACCCCTCCACTTT. Residues: CAWKKTGVLNSPLHF.

This chain links TRBV6-5 with TRBJ2-2; D is perhaps TRBD2 (5 bases). V lost 6 bases to trimming and J lost 4 bases, with 12 bases between them. Germline-derived CDR1 and CDR2 are MNHEY and SVGAGI. The CDR3 extends over 14 amino acids. The CDR3 DNA is TGTGCCAGCAGAACTACTAGGAGCACCGGGGAGCTGTTTTTT. Protein sequence: CASRTTRSTGELFF.

This clone has a single count. This chain links TRBV12-3 or TRBV12-4 with TRBJ2-7, with a tentative D call TRBD1 (6 bases). The CDR3 consists of 13 residues. V was pared by 3 bases and J by 6 bases, with 12 bases between. CDR3 DNA: TGTGCCAGCAGTTTTCACGGACAGTTCGAGCAGTACTTC. This translates into CASSFHGQFEQYF.

This chain connects TRBV30 to TRBJ1-5; TRBD1 matches at 8 bases. Germline CDR1 is GTSNPN and CDR2 is SVGIG (reference sequence). CDR3 size: 17 residues. Trimming at V came to 2 bases and at J to 1 base, leaving 10 bases not matched to a gene. The CDR3 here is CAWSITRGRESNQPQHF. The CDR3, as DNA: TGTGCCTGGAGTATAACCAGGGGGCGGGAAAGCAATCAGCCCCAGCATTTT.

The chain uses TRBV21-1 and TRBJ1-5; TRBD1 is the table's D call, not checked against the DNA. TRBV21-1 is classified as a pseudogene. The CDR3 length is 19 residues. The CDR3 nucleotides read TGTGCCAGCAGCAAAGGGCGCCAGGGAAGGGGTAGGAGCAATCAGCCCCAGCATTTT. This encodes CASSKGRQGRGRSNQPQHF.

The J gene is TRBJ1-2, the V gene TRBV5-6; 8 bases fit TRBD1. The CDR3 sequence is 13 residues long. The germline CDR1 and CDR2 sequences are SGHDT and YYEEEE. V shed 3 bases and J 4 bases; nucleotides not matched to a gene: 2. The CDR3 sequence: CASSYGQGYGYTF. The CDR3 DNA reads TGTGCCAGCAGCTACGGACAGGGCTATGGCTACACCTTC.

This clone appeared once. The rearrangement uses TRBV7-9 and TRBJ2-5; tentatively, D is TRBD2 (6 bases). Trimming pared 5 bases from V and 4 bases from J, leaving 14 bases between. The CDR3 extends over 14 amino acids. Germline loops: CDR1 SEHNR, CDR2 FQNEAQ (reference sequence). Here the CDR3 reads CASSTLGGLETQYF. In DNA form, the CDR3 reads TGTGCCAGCAGCACCCTTGGAGGGTTAGAGACCCAGTACTTC.

The rearrangement joins TRBV3-1 (or the pseudogene TRBV3-2) to TRBJ2-1; possible D gene TRBD1, 6 bases. The CDR3 is 17 amino acids. Per germline, CDR1 LGHDT and CDR2 YNNKEL (reference sequence). V was clipped by 1 base and J by 5 bases, with 18 bases between them. CDR3 sequence (DNA): TGTGCCAGCAGCCAAGGCCTTTTCGGGACACTAAACAATGAGCAGTTCTTC. This encodes CASSQGLFGTLNNEQFF.

This clone has just a few counts. The V call is TRBV6-5, the J call TRBJ1-2; 8 bases map to TRBD1. The germline V gene has CDR1 MNHEY and CDR2 SVGAGI. This CDR3 comprises 13 residues. The V segment lost 4 bases and the J segment 6 bases; nucleotides outside the gene matches: 4. For the CDR3, the DNA is TGTGCCAGCAGTTCCCAGGGGGCCGATGGCTACACCTTC. Protein: CASSSQGADGYTF.

The V call is TRBV7-2, the J call TRBJ2-5, with D possibly TRBD2 on 7 matching bases. The CDR3 runs 15 residues. Germline assignment: CDR1 SGHTA and CDR2 FQGNSA. With 5 bases removed from V and 9 bases from J, the gap between germline ends came to 22 bases. CDR3 in amino acids: CASSTLLAGAAAQYF. In DNA, the CDR3 is TGTGCCAGCAGCACCCTCTTGGCGGGGGCTGCGGCCCAGTACTTC.

Only a few counts were recorded for this clone. This chain connects TRBV11-2 to TRBJ1-1; TRBD1 matches 9 bases. The CDR3 extends over 14 amino acids. V was pared by 5 bases and J by 5 bases, with 6 bases of the junction left unmatched. Germline CDR1 reads SGHAT; CDR2 reads FQNNGV. Written as DNA, the CDR3 is TGTGCCAGCAGCCCAGGGACAGGGAGGACTGAAGCTTTCTTT. It specifies CASSPGTGRTEAFF.

V usage is TRBV27 and J usage is TRBJ2-1; 9 bases match TRBD1. Germline loops: CDR1 MNHEY, CDR2 SMNVEV (reference sequence). The CDR3 is 17 amino acids. J was trimmed by 6 bases and V by 5 bases; bases with no gene match: 14. In DNA, the CDR3 is TGTGCCAGCAGTGGCGGCGGACAGGGGAAAAGAGGCAATGAGCAGTTCTTC. This encodes CASSGGGQGKRGNEQFF.

CDR3 nucleotides: TGTGCCAGCAGTTACGGCGGGGGTGGCTACACCTTC. Residues: CASSYGGGGYTF. This chain connects TRBV6-6 to TRBJ1-2, with D maybe TRBD1 (5 bases). Trimming shortened V by 2 bases and J by 7 bases, and 8 bases separated the two germline ends. Germline V gene sequence: CDR1 MNHNY, CDR2 SVGAGI (reference sequence). CDR3 length: 12 amino acids.

The J gene is TRBJ1-2, the V gene TRBV9; a possible D gene is TRBD1 (6 bases). There are 15 residues in the CDR3. Trimming took 1 base from V and 4 from J, leaving 14 bases between them. Germline CDR1 SGDLS, CDR2 YYNGEE. DNA of the CDR3: TGTGCCAGCAGCGTATTGTCGACAGGAGCCTATGGCTACACCTTC. Residues: CASSVLSTGAYGYTF.

V is TRBV27 and J is TRBJ2-2; TRBD1 matches 7 bases. The CDR3 spans 13 residues. Germline CDR1 reads MNHEY; CDR2 reads SMNVEV (reference sequence). With 5 bases clipped from V and 7 bases from J, the junction kept 4 bases outside the gene matches. CDR3 in DNA: TGTGCCAGCAGTCTACAGGGGATCGGGGAGCTGTTTTTT. It translates to CASSLQGIGELFF.

Here the CDR3 DNA reads TGTGCCAGCAGCAAAGGGGATAAGCGGTTACTCCAAGAGACCCAGTACTTC. It translates to CASSKGDKRLLQETQYF. V and J are TRBV21-1 and TRBJ2-5; no check of the table's D call, TRBD2, against the DNA was made. TRBV21-1 is noted as a pseudogene. There are 17 residues in the CDR3.

The table lists this clone with a count of one. This chain connects TRBV7-9 to TRBJ1-4; 8 bases line up with TRBD1. Trimming cost V 5 bases and J 7 bases; bases outside gene matches: 9. Germline lookup yields CDR1 SEHNR and CDR2 FQNEAQ (reference sequence). The CDR3 has 15 amino acids. The CDR3 loop reads CASSPRTGWGEKLFF. The CDR3 bases are TGTGCCAGCAGCCCTAGGACAGGGTGGGGTGAAAAACTGTTTTTT.

V gene TRBV5-1 combines with J gene TRBJ1-1, with TRBD1 matching over 9 bases. Per germline, CDR1 SGHRS and CDR2 YFSETQ. J lost 5 bases, V lost 2 bases, and 7 bases had no gene match. The CDR3 loop spans 15 amino acids. The CDR3 nucleotides read TGCGCCAGCAGCTTATCGACAGGGGGAAGGACTGAAGCTTTCTTT. As protein: CASSLSTGGRTEAFF.

This chain uses TRBV12-5 with TRBJ2-1; D remains unclear. V lost 6 bases and J 6 bases, leaving 6 bases between the germline ends. Germline loops: CDR1 LGHNT, CDR2 FRNRAP. This CDR3 region has 11 residues. As DNA, the CDR3 is TGTGCTAGTGGGGTGGCCAATGAGCAGTTCTTC. This sequence encodes CASGVANEQFF.

This clone was seen only once. The CDR3 region is CASSQEVSSLTDTQYF. CDR3 DNA sequence: TGTGCCAGCAGCCAAGAGGTTAGCAGCCTTACAGATACGCAGTATTTT. This chain joins TRBV3-1 (or the pseudogene TRBV3-2) and TRBJ2-3; no clear D. CDR3 length equals 16 residues. V lost 0 bases and J 3 bases, leaving 13 bases between the germline ends. The germline gives CDR1 LGHDT, CDR2 YNNKEL (reference sequence).